This T cell receptor beta chain was profiled in a study of T-cell reconstitution after alpha-beta-depleted transplantation in children. The CDR3 has 13 amino acids. Germline V gene data show CDR1 as DFQATT and CDR2 as SNEGSKA (reference sequence). A library of TCRbeta sequences, prepared with unique molecular identifiers, was generated. TCRdb called the PCR reads again in MiXCR, with one record for every CDR3 protein. The sample shows hundreds of thousands of distinct CDR3 sequences, 12% of them seen only once. Concerning this clonotype itself: A read error is possible here, since a much larger clone lies one base away.

The chain combines TRBV20-1 with TRBJ2-1; no clear D. The sequences come from PBMCs from the stem cell graft donor, collected from the stem cell graft. This sequence was found in a human donor who donated a stem cell graft to a child with acute lymphoblastic leukemia. The CDR3 here is CSARHTHYNEHFF. The CDR3 bases are TGCAGTGCTAGGCACACCCACTACAATGAGCATTTCTTC.